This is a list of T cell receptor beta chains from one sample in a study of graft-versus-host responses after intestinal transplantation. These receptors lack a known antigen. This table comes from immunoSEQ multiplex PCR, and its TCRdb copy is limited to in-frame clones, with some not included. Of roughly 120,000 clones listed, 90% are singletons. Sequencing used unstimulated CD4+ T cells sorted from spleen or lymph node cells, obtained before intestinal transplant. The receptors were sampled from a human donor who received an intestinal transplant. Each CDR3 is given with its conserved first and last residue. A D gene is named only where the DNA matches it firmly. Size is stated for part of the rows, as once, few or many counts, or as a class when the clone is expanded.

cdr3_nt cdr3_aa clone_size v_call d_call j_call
TGTGCCAGCACCAACCCGGGACTAGCAAGCACAGATACGCAGTATTTT CASTNPGLASTDTQYF - TRBV6-4 TRBD2 TRBJ2-3
TGCGCCAGCAGCTTGGCAAGTTGGGGGACAGGGTTCCACGAGCAGTACTTC CASSLASWGTGFHEQYF - TRBV5-1 TRBD1 TRBJ2-7
TGTGCCATCAGTGAGTCCGGGACAGGGGTCTTGTACTTC CAISESGTGVLYF - TRBV10-3 TRBD1 TRBJ2-4
TGTGCCAGCAGTCTGCGGACTAGCGGGAGGGTGAGCGAGCAGTACTTC CASSLRTSGRVSEQYF - TRBV27 TRBD2 TRBJ2-7
TGTGCCAGCAGCTTGGGGCAGCGGATAATGGATACGCAGTATTTT CASSLGQRIMDTQYF - TRBV5-4 - TRBJ2-3
TGCGCCAGCAGCTTGGGGATTCTGGAGACTGGGGCCAACGTCCTGACTTTC CASSLGILETGANVLTF - TRBV5-1 - TRBJ2-6
TGTGCCACCAGCAGAGAGGGAGGGACTAGCGCCTCCTACGAGCAGTACTTC CATSREGGTSASYEQYF - TRBV15 TRBD2 TRBJ2-7
TGTGCCACCAGCAGAGATTTCAATCTAGCGGGGGGGCAAGAGACCCAGTACTTC CATSRDFNLAGGQETQYF - TRBV15 TRBD2 TRBJ2-5
TGTGCCAGCTATCACGGGGGGGCCGGTAACGGGGAGCTGTTTTTT CASYHGGAGNGELFF once TRBV6-1 TRBD2 TRBJ2-2
TGCGCCAGCAGTGGGTTAAAACCCGGGACAAGGACCATGGGCTATGGCTACACCTTC CASSGLKPGTRTMGYGYTF - TRBV10-1 - TRBJ1-2
TGTGCCAGCACTATGAATTCGGAGGGCTACACCTTC CASTMNSEGYTF - TRBV2 - TRBJ1-2
TGTGCCAGCAGCTTAGTTGGTGGCCTCAGGGGGGATGGCTACACCTTC CASSLVGGLRGDGYTF - TRBV11-2 TRBD1 TRBJ1-2
TGTGCCAGCAGTGAAATGATCCAAGGGAGCCAGCCCCAGCATTTT CASSEMIQGSQPQHF - TRBV6-1 - TRBJ1-5
TGTGCCAGCTCACCACTTCGGACTAACGAGCAGTACTTC CASSPLRTNEQYF - TRBV18 - TRBJ2-7
TGTGCCAGCACCGCCCCCAGCGGGAGCCCAGATACGCAGTATTTT CASTAPSGSPDTQYF - TRBV7-9 TRBD2 TRBJ2-3
TGTGCCAGCAGCGTAGAGACAGGGCCCACCTACGAGCAGTACTTC CASSVETGPTYEQYF - TRBV9 TRBD1 TRBJ2-7
TGTGCCAGCAGCCGGGACAGCTCTGGAAACACCATATATTTT CASSRDSSGNTIYF - TRBV9 TRBD1 TRBJ1-3
TGTGCCAGCAGCAAAGTTGGAGGGGGCTTTAGCAATCAGCCCCAGCATTTT CASSKVGGGFSNQPQHF once TRBV21-1 - TRBJ1-5
TGTGCCAGCAGGGTAGCGGGCCTGATCTACGAGCAGTACTTC CASRVAGLIYEQYF - TRBV2 TRBD2 TRBJ2-7
TGTGCCAGCACTGAGAGAGCGGGAGTGTACGAGCAGTACTTC CASTERAGVYEQYF - TRBV28 TRBD2 TRBJ2-7
TGTGCCAGCAGCTTAGGCAGGGCCTACGAGCAGTACTTC CASSLGRAYEQYF - TRBV7-2 - TRBJ2-7
TGCGCCAGCAGCCAGGGAGGACAGGGAAATTCACCCCTCCACTTT CASSQGGQGNSPLHF once TRBV4-1 TRBD1 TRBJ1-6
TGTGCCAGCAGTTTAGTAGGGGACAGATCCTACGAGCAGTACTTC CASSLVGDRSYEQYF - TRBV27 TRBD1 TRBJ2-7
TGTGCCAGCAGCCCTGGGACAGGGCTCCGTGAAAAACTGTTTTTT CASSPGTGLREKLFF - TRBV11-1 TRBD1 TRBJ1-4
TGTGCCAGCTCACCACAGGCTAGCGGGAATGAGCAGTTCTTC CASSPQASGNEQFF - TRBV18 TRBD2 TRBJ2-1
TGTGCCAGCAGCTATGGGAGGGGTACCGGCTACACCTTC CASSYGRGTGYTF few TRBV5-6 - TRBJ1-2
TGCGCCCGCCGGGATATTCCTTTCGGGGAGCTGTTTTTT CARRDIPFGELFF - TRBV10-1 - TRBJ2-2
TGTGCCAGCAGCCGAGGACAGGGATTTTCGAATGAGCAGTTCTTC CASSRGQGFSNEQFF - TRBV7-9 TRBD1 TRBJ2-1
TGTGCCAGCAGACAGGGTGGCTCTGGGGCCAACGTCCTGACTTTC CASRQGGSGANVLTF - TRBV6-1 - TRBJ2-6
TGTGCCTGGAGCGGGGGACTAGCGGGCCAAGAGACCCAGTACTTC CAWSGGLAGQETQYF - TRBV30 TRBD2 TRBJ2-5
TGCGCCAGCAGCTTGGGACAGAAGGGGAAAGGCTACACCTTC CASSLGQKGKGYTF - TRBV5-1 - TRBJ1-2
TGTGCCAGCAGCTTGGGGGCCAGGGCTGGGACTGAAGCTTTCTTT CASSLGARAGTEAFF once TRBV5-8 - TRBJ1-1
TGCGCCAGCAGCCAAGTGGCAGGGAGGCACACCGGGGAGCTGTTTTTT CASSQVAGRHTGELFF - TRBV4-3 - TRBJ2-2
TGTGCCAGCAGCTTGAACAGGGGGCGCGATGAAGCTTTCTTT CASSLNRGRDEAFF - TRBV11-2 TRBD1 TRBJ1-1
TGTGCCAGCACTAGACAGGTCCAAGAGACCCAGTACTTC CASTRQVQETQYF - TRBV7-9 - TRBJ2-5
TGCGCCAGCAGCTTGACTAGCGGCACAGATACGCAGTATTTT CASSLTSGTDTQYF - TRBV5-1 TRBD2 TRBJ2-3
TGTGCCAGCAGTTTGACAGGGGGCGGGTATGGCTACACCTTC CASSLTGGGYGYTF - TRBV27 TRBD1 TRBJ1-2
TGTGCCAGCAGTCTCTACCTGACACAGGGGGGTTTAGGACAGTACTTC CASSLYLTQGGLGQYF - TRBV28 TRBD1 TRBJ2-7
TGCGCCAGCAGCCAAGAACAGGGAGGGGTAACCGGGGAGCTGTTTTTT CASSQEQGGVTGELFF - TRBV4-1 - TRBJ2-2
TGTGCCAGCAGTGAGACCGACGACCTAGGCGAGCAGTACTTC CASSETDDLGEQYF once TRBV6-1 - TRBJ2-7